The clone carrying this T cell receptor beta chain has a handful of counts. Profiled with immunoSEQ multiplex PCR; TCRdb holds only in-frame clones, not every one. The sample holds about 50,000 clones, roughly 82% seen once. The source of the sample is a study of blood T cell repertoires in COVID-19. Germline CDR1 and CDR2: KGHSH and LQKENI. The length of the CDR3 is 14 residues. V was pared by 1 base and J by 2 bases, with 6 bases between. This TCR was sampled from a woman between 55 and 75 years old with acute or convalescent COVID-19. V and J are TRBV18 and TRBJ1-3; unclear D gene. The sample taken for sequencing was peripheral blood. CDR3 region: CASSPRTTGNTIYF. The CDR3 region has the DNA TGTGCCAGCTCACCACGTACTACTGGAAACACCATATATTTT.